A single sample gave rise to the 23 T cell receptor beta chains below, sequenced in a study of T cell changes during pregnancy in multiple sclerosis (dated by TCRdb to 2018 to 2020). The receptor library was made with the immunoSEQ multiplex PCR assay. In its TCRdb copy, this immuneACCESS table keeps in-frame sequences only and misses some clones. Where compared with another copy, unresolved V genes explain less than half of these, and the others have no known cause. The sample table holds roughly 50,000 clones, of which 85% to 90% were seen once. 8.3% of the sample goes to the ten largest clones. Sequencing used CD8+ T cells from peripheral blood mononuclear cells, obtained in the second trimester of pregnancy. The source of these receptors is a female donor with multiple sclerosis, enrolled in a pregnancy study.

The V gene is TRBV5-4, the J gene TRBJ2-3; 7 bases map to TRBD1. Germline V gene lookup returns CDR1 SGHNT and CDR2 YYREEE (reference sequence). The CDR3 loop spans 14 amino acids. V shed 5 bases and J 1 base; nucleotides not matched to a gene: 4. As DNA, the CDR3 is TGTGCCAGCAGTTACGGACAGGGCACAGATACGCAGTATTTT. Encoded protein: CASSYGQGTDTQYF.

The chain combines TRBV4-1 with TRBJ2-7; no clear D gene. CDR1 and CDR2 (germline): MGHRA, YSYEKL. The CDR3 spans 14 residues. V lost 4 bases and J 7 bases, leaving 17 bases between the germline ends. The CDR3 DNA reads TGCGCCAGCAGCCCCGAAACGGGTATCCCGGAGCAGTACTTC. As protein: CASSPETGIPEQYF.

This chain uses TRBV6-1 with TRBJ1-5, with 7 bases that match TRBD1. Germline V gives CDR1 MNHNS, CDR2 SASEGT. V dropped 2 bases and J dropped 5; count of bases not matched to a gene: 9. This CDR3 spans 16 amino acids. CDR3 DNA sequence: TGTGCCAGCAGTGAATTGACGGGACAGCCCCATCAGCCCCAGCATTTT. This gives the protein CASSELTGQPHQPQHF.

The rearrangement uses TRBV12-2 and TRBJ2-7; the table calls TRBD1, which could not be checked here. TRBV12-2 is assigned pseudogene status. The length of the CDR3 is 18 residues. This CDR3 reads CASRLAFKGAGGPHEQYF. CDR3 DNA: TGTGCAAGTCGCTTAGCGTTTAAGGGGGCAGGGGGCCCCCACGAGCAGTACTTC.

Only one count was recorded for this clone. The chain uses TRBV5-6 and TRBJ2-7; D is perhaps TRBD1 (6 bases). This CDR3 is 14 amino acids long. From germline, CDR1 is SGHDT and CDR2 YYEEEE. The V end lost 0 bases, the J end lost 3 bases, and 10 bases lay between the germline ends. The CDR3 region is CASSLGGPNYEQYF. The CDR3 DNA reads as TGTGCCAGCAGCTTGGGGGGGCCCAACTACGAGCAGTACTTC.

The chain has TRBV13 and TRBJ1-4; D may be TRBD1 (5 bases). The V and J ends lost 3 bases and 7 bases respectively, with 12 bases between them. CDR1 PRHDT and CDR2 FYEKMQ come from the germline V gene (reference sequence). The CDR3 has 14 residues. The CDR3 region is CASSFSGLGEKLFF. As DNA, the CDR3 is TGTGCCAGCAGCTTTTCAGGGCTGGGTGAAAAACTGTTTTTT.

This rearrangement joins TRBV9 to TRBJ2-5; 11 bases line up with TRBD2. The CDR3 length is 16 residues. The V gene's germline CDR1 is SGDLS and CDR2 YYNGEE. The V and J ends lost 2 bases and 2 bases, in that order; junction bases with no gene match: 5. CDR3 sequence (DNA): TGTGCCAGCAGCGTTTCCGGGACTAGCGGACAAGAGACCCAGTACTTC. Protein sequence: CASSVSGTSGQETQYF.

The chain links TRBV7-9 to TRBJ1-2; 9 positions agree with TRBD1. Germline V gives CDR1 SEHNR, CDR2 FQNEAQ (reference sequence). The V gene end was trimmed by 3 bases and the J gene end by 2 bases; junction bases not matched to a gene: 7. The CDR3 is made up of 16 amino acids. The CDR3 sequence is CASSFNTGGLNYGYTF. The CDR3 DNA is TGTGCCAGCAGCTTTAACACAGGGGGCTTAAACTATGGCTACACCTTC.

The chain links TRBV14 to TRBJ1-2; D is ambiguous. CDR1 SGHDN and CDR2 FVKESK come from the germline V gene. The CDR3 runs 13 residues. Deletions cut 0 bases from V and 10 bases from J, with 12 bases between. The CDR3 region is CASSQDGNSFYTF. CDR3 sequence (DNA): TGTGCCAGCAGCCAAGACGGAAACAGCTTCTACACCTTC.

The V and J genes are TRBV4-1 and TRBJ2-5; D is unresolved. V was shortened by 0 bases and J by 1 base, with 6 bases between the two germline ends. Germline CDR1 MGHRA, CDR2 YSYEKL. The CDR3 sequence is 14 residues long. The CDR3 loop is CASSQDSSQETQYF. The CDR3 bases are TGCGCCAGCAGCCAAGATAGTTCCCAAGAGACCCAGTACTTC.

This clone was seen a single time. This sequence joins TRBV9 and TRBJ1-2, with TRBD1 matching over 10 bases. This CDR3 spans 16 amino acids. The ends lost 4 bases at V and 6 bases at J; junction bases unmatched: 12. CDR1 and CDR2 from the germline V gene are SGDLS and YYNGEE. The CDR3 region is CASSPGTGESNHGYTF. CDR3 nucleotide sequence: TGTGCCAGCAGCCCCGGGACAGGGGAGTCCAATCATGGCTACACCTTC. The whole variable domain, remainder taken from reference TRBV9 and TRBJ1-2, is DSGVTQTPKHLITATGQRVTLRCSPRSGDLSVYWYQQSLDQGLQFLIQYYNGEERAKGNILERFSAQQFPDLHSELNLSSLELGDSALYFCASSPGTGESNHGYTFGSGTRLTVV.

The chain employs TRBV12-5 and TRBJ1-5; the D gene is possibly TRBD1 (5 bases). This CDR3 contains 16 residues. CDR1 and CDR2 (germline): LGHNT, FRNRAP. The V end lost 0 bases, the J end lost 2 bases, and 11 bases lay between the germline ends. DNA of the CDR3: TGTGCTAGTGGTTTGGTAGTCAGGGAGGGCAATCAGCCCCAGCATTTT. Residues: CASGLVVREGNQPQHF.

The rearrangement joins TRBV27 to TRBJ1-2; the D is unclear. V was shortened by 6 bases and J by 5 bases, with 16 bases between the two germline ends. The CDR3 runs 14 residues. Germline CDR1 reads MNHEY; CDR2 reads SMNVEV (reference sequence). The DNA for the CDR3 is TGTGCCAGCAGCTCCCTACGGGGTCTTTATGGCTACACCTTC. Protein: CASSSLRGLYGYTF.

The chain joins TRBV6-5 to TRBJ1-4, with 10 bases lining up with TRBD1. CDR3 length: 14 amino acids. Germline V lookup: CDR1 MNHEY, CDR2 SVGAGI. Trimming cost V 5 bases and J 6 bases; bases outside gene matches: 3. The CDR3 coding sequence is TGTGCCAGCAGTCCGGACAGGGGGGATGAAAAACTGTTTTTT. Translated, it gives CASSPDRGDEKLFF.

The chain links TRBV25-1 to TRBJ1-1; the D is unclear. The CDR3 contains 14 residues. Deletions cut 5 bases from V and 4 bases from J, with 14 bases between. CDR1 is MGHDK, CDR2 SYGVNS, per germline. The CDR3 DNA is TGTGCCAGCAGTCCCAGCGGGGTGGGCACTGAAGCTTTCTTT. It encodes CASSPSGVGTEAFF.

J is TRBJ2-1 and V is TRBV13, with 8 positions matching TRBD2. V gave up 7 bases and J gave up 3 bases; unmatched junction bases: 5. Looked up from germline, CDR1 is PRHDT and CDR2 is FYEKMQ (reference sequence). The CDR3 has 14 amino acids. CDR3: CASTLGTSYNEQFF. CDR3 nucleotide sequence: TGTGCCAGCACCCTCGGGACTAGCTACAATGAGCAGTTCTTC. Drawing the rest from reference TRBV13 and TRBJ2-1, the complete variable domain is AAGVIQSPRHLIKEKRETATLKCYPIPRHDTVYWYQQGPGQDPQFLISFYEKMQSDKGSIPDRFSAQQFSDYHSELNMSSLELGDSALYFCASTLGTSYNEQFFGPGTRLTVL.

The chain links TRBV6-4 to TRBJ2-3; D remains ambiguous. This CDR3 contains 16 residues. V was trimmed by 4 bases and J by 6 bases, leaving 20 bases between them. CDR1 and CDR2 (germline): MRHNA, SNTAGT. CDR3: CASSGSVTPPFDTQYF. DNA for the CDR3: TGTGCCAGCAGTGGTTCCGTAACACCCCCCTTTGATACGCAGTATTTT.

The sample holds a few counts of this clone. This chain connects TRBV14 to TRBJ1-1; D gene uncertain. The CDR3 has 14 residues. Germline CDR1 reads SGHDN; CDR2 reads FVKESK. The V end lost 4 bases, the J end lost 7 bases, and 16 bases lay between the germline ends. In DNA form, the CDR3 reads TGTGCCAGCAGCCCTTTATGGCAGCGGGATGAAGCTTTCTTT. Amino acids: CASSPLWQRDEAFF.

V gene TRBV13 combines with J gene TRBJ1-3; D gene uncertain. Germline V CDR1 and CDR2: PRHDT, FYEKMQ (reference sequence). The CDR3 is made up of 16 amino acids. The V end lost 4 bases, the J end lost 2 bases, and 15 bases lay between the germline ends. This CDR3 reads CASSSRDLDAGNTIYF. The CDR3 nucleotides read TGTGCCAGCAGCTCGAGAGACCTAGACGCTGGAAACACCATATATTTT.

The V gene is TRBV7-9, the J gene TRBJ2-1; 7 bases are shared with TRBD1. With 3 bases clipped from V and 8 bases from J, the junction kept 4 bases outside the gene matches. CDR1 SEHNR and CDR2 FQNEAQ come from the germline V gene (reference sequence). This CDR3 region has 13 residues. CDR3 sequence: CASSLTGLDEQFF. CDR3 coding DNA: TGTGCCAGCAGCTTGACAGGGTTGGATGAGCAGTTCTTC.

This clone has a single count. This chain joins TRBV27 and TRBJ2-1; D is possibly TRBD2 (6 bases). The V gene lost 0 bases and the J gene lost 12 bases, with 24 bases spanning the gap. This CDR3 spans 17 amino acids. Germline values: CDR1 MNHEY, CDR2 SMNVEV (reference sequence). This CDR3 is CASSLSEPGWGVVWQFF. Here the CDR3 DNA reads TGTGCCAGCAGTTTATCCGAGCCGGGGTGGGGGGTAGTCTGGCAGTTCTTC.

The chain uses TRBV28 and TRBJ2-5; 7 bases fit TRBD2. Trimming cost V 3 bases and J 2 bases; bases outside gene matches: 6. The CDR3 covers 15 residues. Germline V CDR1 and CDR2: MDHEN, SYDVKM. The CDR3 region has the DNA TGTGCCAGCAGTTTTCTAGCGGAAACTCAAGAGACCCAGTACTTC. It is translated as CASSFLAETQETQYF. Full variable domain (missing parts from reference TRBV28 and TRBJ2-5): DVKVTQSSRYLVKRTGEKVFLECVQDMDHENMFWYRQDPGLGLRLIYFSYDVKMKEKGDIPEGYSVSREKKERFSLILESASTNQTSMYLCASSFLAETQETQYFGPGTRLLVL.

This chain connects TRBV29-1 to TRBJ1-2, with a possible D match to TRBD1 (6 bases). The CDR3 consists of 11 residues. Per germline, CDR1 SQVTM and CDR2 ANQGSEA. The germline V and J ends were trimmed by 3 bases and 8 bases, with 10 bases remaining between them. The CDR3 loop is CSVDPGEGYTF. In DNA, the CDR3 is TGCAGCGTTGACCCAGGGGAGGGCTACACCTTC.